Each of the 9 T cell receptor beta chains below was sequenced from the same sample in a study of blood T cell repertoires in COVID-19. Assay: immunoSEQ multiplex PCR; the TCRdb copy retains only in-frame clones and omits some. Of approximately 210,000 clones in the sample, roughly 77% were seen once. The sample consisted of PBMCs or T cells enriched from blood (not recorded which). The origin of the receptors is a woman aged 50 to 60 with acute COVID-19.

The J gene is TRBJ2-1, the V gene TRBV6-2 or TRBV6-3; TRBD1 matches 8 bases. Germline CDR1 is MNHEY and CDR2 is SVGEGT. The CDR3 is 14 residues long. Trimming removed 6 bases from V and 9 bases from J; junction bases left unmatched: 10. CDR3 sequence: CASSRTGTPREQFF. CDR3 coding DNA: TGTGCCAGCAGCCGGACAGGGACGCCCCGTGAGCAGTTCTTC.

The rearrangement joins TRBV7-8 to TRBJ2-5; TRBD2 agrees at 9 bases. Germline CDR1 and CDR2: SGHVS and FQNEAQ. Losses at the gene ends were 7 bases for V and 4 bases for J; bases not matched to a gene: 10. This CDR3 region has 15 residues. The CDR3 DNA reads TGTGCCAGCAAGCGGCGGACTAGCGAGAGAGAGACCCAGTACTTC. Encoded protein: CASKRRTSERETQYF. Supplemented by reference TRBV7-8 and TRBJ2-5, the full variable domain reads GAGVSQSPRYKVAKRGQDVALRCDPISGHVSLFWYQQALGQGPEFLTYFQNEAQLDKSGLPSDRFFAERPEGSVSTLKIQRTQQEDSAVYLCASKRRTSERETQYFGPGTRLLVL.

This clone turned up a few times. The chain carries TRBV6-5 and TRBJ1-5, with D unresolved. Trimming removed 7 bases from V and 0 bases from J, with 10 bases in between. This CDR3 is built from 14 residues. Germline V gives CDR1 MNHEY, CDR2 SVGAGI. The DNA of the CDR3 is TGTGCCAGCATTGCAGGCTATAGCAATCAGCCCCAGCATTTT. Its protein product is CASIAGYSNQPQHF.

The rearrangement links TRBV18 to TRBJ1-2; D unresolved. Germline V CDR1 and CDR2: KGHSH, LQKENI. The CDR3 sequence is 15 residues long. V lost 0 bases and J 2 bases, leaving 10 bases between the germline ends. The CDR3 DNA sequence: TGTGCCAGCTCACCACCGTCTGTCAGGAACTATGGCTACACCTTC. It codes for CASSPPSVRNYGYTF. Based on the CDR3 plus reference TRBV18 and TRBJ1-2, the full variable domain is NAGVMQNPRHLVRRRGQEARLRCSPMKGHSHVYWYRQLPEEGLKFMVYLQKENIIDESGMPKERFSAEFPKEGPSILRIQQVVRGDSAAYFCASSPPSVRNYGYTFGSGTRLTVV.

The chain is built from TRBV9 and TRBJ1-2, with 8 bases that match TRBD1. The V and J ends lost 3 bases and 4 bases, in that order; junction bases with no gene match: 5. This CDR3 has 14 amino acids. The germline CDR1 and CDR2 sequences are SGDLS and YYNGEE. CDR3 coding DNA: TGTGCCAGCAGCGCCCCGGACAGGGTCTATGGCTACACCTTC. Amino acid sequence: CASSAPDRVYGYTF.

The rearrangement uses TRBV29-1 and TRBJ2-5; D is possibly TRBD1 (6 bases). This CDR3 spans 14 amino acids. Trimming stripped 4 bases from V and 1 base from J, with 13 bases between. Germline V CDR1 and CDR2: SQVTM, ANQGSEA. DNA of the CDR3: TGCAGCGTTGCACAAGGGACAAGCCAAGAGACCCAGTACTTC. Translated, it gives CSVAQGTSQETQYF.

A few counts support this clone. V is TRBV10-3 and J is TRBJ2-7, with D possibly matching TRBD2 (5 bases). V lost 8 bases and J lost 1, with 15 bases in between. The CDR3 is 14 residues long. CDR1 and CDR2 (germline): ENHRY, SYGVKD. CDR3 bases: TGTGCCATCTCGACCGGGGAACTTTCCTACGAGCAGTACGTC. This encodes CAISTGELSYEQYV.

The V and J genes are TRBV12-3 or TRBV12-4 and TRBJ1-2; D is undetermined. Trimming cost V 7 bases and J 5 bases, with 14 bases left between them. The CDR3 has 13 amino acids. This chain's CDR3 is CASTMQFGYGYTF. CDR3 DNA sequence: TGTGCCAGCACCATGCAGTTTGGTTATGGCTACACCTTC.

The chain recombines TRBV30 with TRBJ2-1; 9 nucleotides line up with TRBD2. J gave up 1 base and V 1 base, and 5 bases lay outside the gene matches. In germline, CDR1 is GTSNPN, CDR2 SVGIG (reference sequence). The CDR3 is made up of 16 amino acids. DNA of the CDR3: TGTGCCTGGAGTGCGAGACTAGCGGCATCCTACAATGAGCAGTTCTTC. It translates to CAWSARLAASYNEQFF. The full variable domain, its missing parts supplied by reference TRBV30 and TRBJ2-1, is SQTIHQWPATLVQPVGSPLSLECTVEGTSNPNLYWYRQAAGRGLQLLFYSVGIGQISSEVPQNLSASRPQDRQFILSSKKLLLSDSGFYLCAWSARLAASYNEQFFGPGTRLTVL.